The clone carrying this T cell receptor beta chain was observed a handful of times. Its specificity is not known. CD4+ T cells from unexposed donors were obtained before the COVID-19 pandemic (2011-2018). Isolation of CD4+ T cells took place after about eleven days in culture. This sample is part of a study of CD4 T cells in relation to SARS-CoV-2 and coronaviruses. Study-wide context: ViraFEST: roughly 9-day antigen culture of PBMCs, then TCR beta CDR3 sequencing. Crossreactive spike epitopes shared across donors were mapped to their HLA restriction. Study-wide results and limits: No donor gave both pre-pandemic and post-infection samples.

Germline V gives CDR1 MNHEY, CDR2 SMNVEV (reference sequence). Trimming left V 5 bases short and J 10 bases short, with 9 bases between. The CDR3 is 11 residues long. Libraries were prepared by immunoSEQ multiplex PCR; TCRdb keeps only in-frame clonotypes and omits some of them. In the table there are about 21,000 clones, around 66% of which are singletons. The sample was CD4+ T cells from PBMCs, cultured in vitro. V gene TRBV27 combines with J gene TRBJ2-1; a possible D gene is TRBD1 (5 bases). The TCR comes from a human donor in good health. The DNA of the CDR3 is TGTGCCAGCAGTACTCAGGGAGAGCAGTTCTTC. Translating it yields CASSTQGEQFF.